This TCR beta chain originates from a study of shared clonotypes between healthy human individuals. Broader study findings: Despite large depth, sorted-subset datasets appeared incompletely sequenced.

The table came from immunoSEQ multiplex PCR; TCRdb's copy has only in-frame clones and leaves some out. The sample comprises around 980,000 clones, about four fifths of which are singletons, and roughly 0.65% rests with the top ten. In regard to this clone: Antigen: not known.

The V gene end was trimmed by 1 base and the J gene end by 4 bases; junction bases not matched to a gene: 5. The CDR3 length is 15 residues. Germline CDR1 SGHKS, CDR2 YYEKEE (reference sequence). The sequence came from a man between 18 and 29 years old in good health. Some clones in this sample may be carry-over from other donors' samples. Material: memory CD4+ T cells from PBMCs. Specified subset: CD45RA-negative fraction. The chain couples TRBV5-5 to TRBJ1-1, with 9 bases identical to TRBD1. The CDR3 protein is CASSLSGQGTTEAFF. The CDR3 DNA reads TGTGCCAGCAGCTTGTCGGGACAGGGAACCACTGAAGCTTTCTTT.